What follows is one TCR beta chain and its context. TCRdb keeps only in-frame clones here, not all; method: immunoSEQ multiplex PCR. The sample shows some 25,000 clones, 69% of them seen only once. These data belong to a study of cytotoxic CD8 clonotypes in ibrutinib-treated CLL. The source material was PBMCs, sampled at disease progression, from a patient treated with ibrutinib. The clonotype originates from a human donor with chronic lymphocytic leukemia.

The CDR3, as DNA: TGTGCCAGCAGTGAATCCACCGTCCTCCCAAAAGCCGAAGCTTTCTTT. Translated, it gives CASSESTVLPKAEAFF. The chain uses TRBV2 and TRBJ1-1; no definite D call. The CDR3 sequence is 16 residues long. Germline-derived CDR1 and CDR2 are SNHLY and FYNNEI. Trimming removed 2 bases at V and 8 bases at J, with 21 bases between.